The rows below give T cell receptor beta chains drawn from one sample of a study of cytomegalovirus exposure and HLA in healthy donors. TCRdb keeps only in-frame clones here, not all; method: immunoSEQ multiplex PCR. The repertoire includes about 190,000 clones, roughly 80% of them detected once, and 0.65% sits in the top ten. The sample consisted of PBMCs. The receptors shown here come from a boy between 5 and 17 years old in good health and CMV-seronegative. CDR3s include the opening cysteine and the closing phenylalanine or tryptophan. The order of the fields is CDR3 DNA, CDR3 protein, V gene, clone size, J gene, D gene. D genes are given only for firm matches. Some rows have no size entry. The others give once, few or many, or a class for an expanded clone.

TGTGCCTGGAGGGGTAGCGGGAGGGGCTCCTACAATGAGCAGTTCTTC | CAWRGSGRGSYNEQFF | TRBV30 | - | TRBJ2-1 | TRBD2
TGTGCCAGCGGTTGGGGGGACAGGGAGTTGGAGACCCAGTACTTC | CASGWGDRELETQYF | TRBV11-1 | - | TRBJ2-5 | TRBD1
TGCGCCAGCAGCTTGGGACAGGGAGCAGATACGCAGTATTTT | CASSLGQGADTQYF | TRBV5-1 | - | TRBJ2-3 | TRBD1
TGTGCCAGCAGGGCGACCAGGGCGAGTGGAGGCTACACCTTC | CASRATRASGGYTF | TRBV9 | - | TRBJ1-2 | -
TGTGCCAGCTCACCAACGGACAGGGGCCAGCCCCAGCATTTT | CASSPTDRGQPQHF | TRBV18 | few | TRBJ1-5 | TRBD1
TGTGCCAGTAGTATTGGGAGCAGGGGGCTGACTGAAGCTTTCTTT | CASSIGSRGLTEAFF | TRBV19 | - | TRBJ1-1 | TRBD1
TGTGCCAGAATTGGGCAGGGGGCGGGGGGCTACACCTTC | CARIGQGAGGYTF | TRBV5-3 | few | TRBJ1-2 | TRBD1
TGTGCCATCAGCTCCGGGACAGGTAGTGAAAAACTGTTTTTT | CAISSGTGSEKLFF | TRBV10-3 | - | TRBJ1-4 | TRBD1
TGTGCCAGCAGCAACCAGGTTGTCTATGGCTACACCTTC | CASSNQVVYGYTF | TRBV9 | - | TRBJ1-2 | -
TGTGCCAGCAGTGATAGGGCTAGCGGAGCCACCTACAATGAGCAGTTCTTC | CASSDRASGATYNEQFF | TRBV2 | few | TRBJ2-1 | TRBD2
TGTGCCAGCAGCCTGGACAGGGTATATGGCTACACCTTC | CASSLDRVYGYTF | TRBV7-8 | - | TRBJ1-2 | TRBD1
TGTGCCAGCAGCTTTGGTCAGGGGGCGGCGGGCTACACCTTC | CASSFGQGAAGYTF | TRBV5-6 | - | TRBJ1-2 | TRBD1
TGTGCCAGCAGCGGATATACAGGGTATCCTGAAGCTTTCTTT | CASSGYTGYPEAFF | TRBV7-6 | - | TRBJ1-1 | -
TGTGCCAGCAGTTTGTCTAGCGGACATTACGAGCAGTACTTC | CASSLSSGHYEQYF | TRBV11-3 | - | TRBJ2-7 | TRBD2
TGTGCCAGCAGCGTCGGGACAGGGAATTCCTACGAGCAGTACTTC | CASSVGTGNSYEQYF | TRBV9 | - | TRBJ2-7 | TRBD1
TGTGCCAGTAGTATTAATGGTTTGCGGGAGGCATCCTACGAGCAGTACTTC | CASSINGLREASYEQYF | TRBV19 | - | TRBJ2-7 | TRBD2
TGTGCCTGGGCGGGACTAGAAGAGACCCAGTACTTC | CAWAGLEETQYF | TRBV30 | - | TRBJ2-5 | TRBD2
TGCGCCAGCAGCTTAACGGGACTAGCAAGCGGTGAGCAGTTCTTC | CASSLTGLASGEQFF | TRBV5-1 | - | TRBJ2-1 | TRBD2
TGTGCCAGCAGCTTGGCCGCGGGACCAGGACAGCCCCAGCATTTT | CASSLAAGPGQPQHF | TRBV7-2 | - | TRBJ1-5 | -
TGCGCCAGCAGCCCCCTTCAGCGGTCCACAGATACGCAGTATTTT | CASSPLQRSTDTQYF | TRBV5-1 | once | TRBJ2-3 | -
TGTGCCAGTAGTATGGCAGGGTGGAACTACGAGCAGTACTTC | CASSMAGWNYEQYF | TRBV19 | - | TRBJ2-7 | -
TGTGCCAGCTCCCGAGGACAGGTCTATGGCTACACCTTC | CASSRGQVYGYTF | TRBV18 | - | TRBJ1-2 | TRBD1
TGTGCCAGCAGTTCGGGACACGATGAGCAGTTCTTC | CASSSGHDEQFF | TRBV27 | - | TRBJ2-1 | -
TGTGCCAGCAGCTTGGTCAGCGTGAACACTGAAGCTTTCTTT | CASSLVSVNTEAFF | TRBV7-9 | - | TRBJ1-1 | -
TGTGCCTGGAGACAGGGTCGGGTCACTGAAGCTTTCTTT | CAWRQGRVTEAFF | TRBV30 | - | TRBJ1-1 | -
TGTGCCAGCAGCGTAGCTGTTACTAGCGGTCCTGAAGATGAGCAGTTCTTC | CASSVAVTSGPEDEQFF | TRBV9 | - | TRBJ2-1 | TRBD2
TGCGCCAGCAGCCAAGAGTACCGGAGTGTAGGAAACACCATATATTTT | CASSQEYRSVGNTIYF | TRBV4-1 | - | TRBJ1-3 | -
TGCGCCAGCAGCTTGGGACTAGCGGGGGCTAGCACAGATACGCAGTATTTT | CASSLGLAGASTDTQYF | TRBV5-1 | few | TRBJ2-3 | TRBD2
TGTGCCAGCAGTTACTCCCCCCGACAGTCTAACGAGCAGTACTTC | CASSYSPRQSNEQYF | TRBV6-5 | - | TRBJ2-7 | -
TGTGCCAGCAGCGATCCCCGAGGCGGTAGCACAGATACGCAGTATTTT | CASSDPRGGSTDTQYF | TRBV9 | - | TRBJ2-3 | -
TGTGCCAGCAGTAAGGGGGCCTACTATGGCTACACCTTC | CASSKGAYYGYTF | TRBV27 | - | TRBJ1-2 | TRBD1
TGTGCCAGCAGTTACTCAGGAGGGGTCAACACCGGGGAGCTGTTTTTT | CASSYSGGVNTGELFF | TRBV6-6 | - | TRBJ2-2 | -
TGTGCCAGCAGCGTCGGACTAGCGGGAGTCACAGATACGCAGTATTTT | CASSVGLAGVTDTQYF | TRBV9 | - | TRBJ2-3 | TRBD2
TGTGCCATCAGTCAGGGGACTGAAGCTTTCTTT | CAISQGTEAFF | TRBV10-3 | few | TRBJ1-1 | -
TGTGCCTGGAGTACACCCGGGACAGGGGGCTTCTCTAACTATGGCTACACCTTC | CAWSTPGTGGFSNYGYTF | TRBV30 | - | TRBJ1-2 | TRBD1
TGTGCCAGTAGAAGGGCGGGAGGAGGAGAGACCCAGTACTTC | CASRRAGGGETQYF | TRBV19 | - | TRBJ2-5 | TRBD2
TGCGCCAGCAGTGATGCAGGGCCCACTGAAGCTTTCTTT | CASSDAGPTEAFF | TRBV10-1 | - | TRBJ1-1 | -
TGTGCCAGCAGTGGTGGGGGGACTGAAGCTTTCTTT | CASSGGGTEAFF | TRBV6-1 | - | TRBJ1-1 | -
TGTGCCAGCAGCTTAGGAAGACAGGGGGCCGGGGAGCAGTACTTC | CASSLGRQGAGEQYF | TRBV7-2 | - | TRBJ2-7 | TRBD1
TGTGCCAGCAGCCAAGATTCGCAGGGTATCAGCTCTGGAAACACCATATATTTT | CASSQDSQGISSGNTIYF | TRBV4-2 | few | TRBJ1-3 | -
TGCAGCGTGGGGGACAGACCCACCGGGGAGCTGTTTTTT | CSVGDRPTGELFF | TRBV29-1 | - | TRBJ2-2 | TRBD1
TGTGCCAGTAGTATTCGAGTTGGTAGCGGGACAGATACGCAGTATTTT | CASSIRVGSGTDTQYF | TRBV19 | - | TRBJ2-3 | TRBD2
TGTGCCACCAGCGGGCCTCCGGGACAGGGAAGGAACGAGCAGTACTTC | CATSGPPGQGRNEQYF | TRBV15 | - | TRBJ2-7 | TRBD1
TGTGCCAGCAGCTTAGGAGGACTGATGGGAGAGACCCAGTACTTC | CASSLGGLMGETQYF | TRBV7-9 | - | TRBJ2-5 | -
TGTGCCAGCAGCCAAGCCTGGGAGGATGAAAAACTGTTTTTT | CASSQAWEDEKLFF | TRBV4-2 | few | TRBJ1-4 | -
TGTGCCAGCAGCCCCACGACAGGGATACTCTACGAGCAGTACTTC | CASSPTTGILYEQYF | TRBV9 | - | TRBJ2-7 | TRBD1
TGTGCCTGGAGCCCGGGACTAGCATACAATGAGCAGTTCTTC | CAWSPGLAYNEQFF | TRBV30 | - | TRBJ2-1 | TRBD2
TGCGCCAGCAGCTTGGGGGCTAGCGGGGTTGAGACCCAGTACTTC | CASSLGASGVETQYF | TRBV5-1 | - | TRBJ2-5 | TRBD2
TGTGCCAGCACCATCGACAGATCCTATGGCTACACCTTC | CASTIDRSYGYTF | TRBV7-9 | - | TRBJ1-2 | -
TGCGCCAGCAGCCAAGTAGGGGCCTACGAGCAGTACTTC | CASSQVGAYEQYF | TRBV4-3 | once | TRBJ2-7 | -
TGTGCCAGCAGCTTAGCGGGGACAGCTTCGAACACCGGGGAGCTGTTTTTT | CASSLAGTASNTGELFF | TRBV7-2 | - | TRBJ2-2 | TRBD1
TGTGCCAGCAGTGAACCGGGGGGTGGGGTCTATGGCGGCTACACCTTC | CASSEPGGGVYGGYTF | TRBV25-1 | - | TRBJ1-2 | -
TGTGCCAGCAGCGTTCAGGGGGAGCACAATGAGCAGTTCTTC | CASSVQGEHNEQFF | TRBV9 | - | TRBJ2-1 | TRBD1